This T cell receptor (beta chain) is drawn from a study of blood T cell repertoires in COVID-19. Study as a whole: The United States, Italy and Spain provided the acute and convalescent COVID-19 samples. In each case, the material was cDNA or gDNA derived from T cells, B-cell-depleted T cells, or PBMCs.

The repertoire was sequenced with immunoSEQ multiplex PCR; TCRdb's copy has only in-frame clones and lacks some. The table records about 81,000 clones, 90% to 95% of them present only once. The TCR was taken from a woman in her forties or fifties in a cohort sampled during active COVID-19. Sequencing was performed on peripheral blood.

The CDR3 region has the DNA TGTGCCACCAGTCCCAGGGCCAACACCGGGGAGCTGTTTTTT. It encodes CATSPRANTGELFF. The chain employs TRBV24-1 and TRBJ2-2; possible D gene TRBD1, 5 bases. V was pared by 6 bases and J by 2 bases, with 9 bases between. The V gene's germline CDR1 is KGHDR and CDR2 SFDVKD. CDR3 length: 14 amino acids.